This TCR beta chain comes out of a study of technical replicates of blood from several donors. This clone is a singleton in its sample. CDR1 GTSNPN and CDR2 SVGIG come from the germline V gene (reference sequence). The CDR3 covers 13 residues. V dropped 1 base and J dropped 6; count of bases not matched to a gene: 1. Some clones are missing from TCRdb's copy, which holds only in-frame ones; the method was immunoSEQ multiplex PCR. The repertoire has roughly 15,000 clones, over 75% of them found once; the top ten carry roughly a tenth. The sequence was obtained from a human donor in good health. Some clones in this sample may be carry-over from other donors' samples. The gene calls are TRBV30 and TRBJ2-2; 8 nucleotides line up with TRBD1. The sequencing sample was made of PBMCs. The CDR3 protein is CAWSATGAGELFF. CDR3 bases: TGTGCCTGGAGTGCGACAGGGGCCGGGGAGCTGTTTTTT.